The T cell receptor beta chain under discussion was sequenced for a study of blood T cell repertoires in COVID-19. At the level of the study: COVID-19 samples collected from the United States, Italy and Spain covered acute and convalescent phases. In each case, the material was cDNA or gDNA derived from T cells, B-cell-depleted T cells, or PBMCs.

In the authors' workflow: Reference gene primer amplification gave estimated nucleated cell counts. Here immunoSEQ multiplex PCR was the method, and the copy in TCRdb shows in-frame clones only, minus some. The V and J calls and clone size were taken over from that table, and D and trimming were inferred from the DNA. In the table there are 350,000 to 450,000 clones, around 87% of which are singletons. Looked up from germline, CDR1 is SGHAT and CDR2 is FQDESV (reference sequence). The CDR3 length is 15 residues. V lost 3 bases to trimming and J lost 3 bases, with 13 bases between them. It was during active infection that Seattle patients were enrolled and then longitudinally followed.

The clonotype was recovered from a woman aged 55-69 years with COVID-19, enrolled during active disease. Sequenced input: peripheral blood. The gene calls are TRBV11-1 and TRBJ2-3, with a possible D match to TRBD1 (5 bases). CDR3 DNA sequence: TGTGCCAGCAGCTTCGTGGGGCTGTTGACAGATACGCAGTATTTT. Translation: CASSFVGLLTDTQYF.